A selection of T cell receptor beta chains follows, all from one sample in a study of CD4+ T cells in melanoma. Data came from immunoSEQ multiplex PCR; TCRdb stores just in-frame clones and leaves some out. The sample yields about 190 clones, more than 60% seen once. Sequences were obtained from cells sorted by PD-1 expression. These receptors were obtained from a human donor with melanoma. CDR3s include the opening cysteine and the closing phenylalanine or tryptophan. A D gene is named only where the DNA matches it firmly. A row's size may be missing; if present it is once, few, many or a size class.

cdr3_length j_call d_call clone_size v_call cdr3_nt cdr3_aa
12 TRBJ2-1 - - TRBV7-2 TGTGCCAGCAGCTCGATGAACAATGAGCAGTTCTTC CASSSMNNEQFF
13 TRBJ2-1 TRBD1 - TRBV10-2 TGCGCCAGCAGTGAAGACAGGGGCGAGGGGGAGTTCTTC CASSEDRGEGEFF
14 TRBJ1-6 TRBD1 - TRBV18 TGTGCCAGCCGACGGACAGGGGGTTACTCACCCCTCCACTTT CASRRTGGYSPLHF
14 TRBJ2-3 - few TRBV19 TGTGCCAGTAAGGTGAGCGGACGCACAGATACGCAGTATTTT CASKVSGRTDTQYF
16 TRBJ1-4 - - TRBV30 TGTGCCTGGAGTCTATACGGGGGCGCGTATGATGAAAAACTGTTTTTT CAWSLYGGAYDEKLFF
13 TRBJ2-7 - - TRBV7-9 TGTGCCAGCAGGTCGGGGCCCTCCTACGAGCAGTACTTC CASRSGPSYEQYF
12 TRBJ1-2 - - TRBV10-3 TGTGCCATCAGTGAGGCGGTATATGGCTACACCTTC CAISEAVYGYTF
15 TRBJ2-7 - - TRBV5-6 TGTGCCAGCAGCTCCCGAGGACGGTCCTCCTACGAGCAGTACTTC CASSSRGRSSYEQYF
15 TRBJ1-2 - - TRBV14 TGTGCCAGCAGCCAACTTAGGACCGGGGAATATGGCTACACCTTC CASSQLRTGEYGYTF
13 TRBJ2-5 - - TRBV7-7 TGTGCCAGCAGCTTAGGGTTGGGGGAGACCCAGTACTTC CASSLGLGETQYF
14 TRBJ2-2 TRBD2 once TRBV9 TGTGCCAGCGGGGGACTAGCGGACACCGGGGAGCTGTTTTTT CASGGLADTGELFF
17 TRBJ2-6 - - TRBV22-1 TGTCCTGGGAGCATCAGAAGCGAACAAAGTCGGGCCAACGTCCTGACTTTC CPGSIRSEQSRANVLTF
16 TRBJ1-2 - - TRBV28 TGTGCCAGCAGTTCCCCCGGGAAGGGAGCTAACTATGGCTACACCTTC CASSSPGKGANYGYTF
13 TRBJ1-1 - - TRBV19 TGTGCCAGTAGTTGGCAGAGGAACACTGAAGCTTTCTTT CASSWQRNTEAFF
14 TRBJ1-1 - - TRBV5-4 TGTGCCAGCAGCCGTATGGGGGGGAACACTGAAGCTTTCTTT CASSRMGGNTEAFF
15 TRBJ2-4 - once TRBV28 TGTGCCAGCAGCTCACAGTGGCTAGCCAAAAACATTCAGTACTTC CASSSQWLAKNIQYF
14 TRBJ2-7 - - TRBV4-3 TGCGCCAGCAGCCCCCTGACACAGGCTTACGAGCAGTACTTC CASSPLTQAYEQYF
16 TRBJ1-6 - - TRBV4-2 TGTGCCAGCAGCCAAGACGCCCGGACGCTCCATTCACCCCTCCACTTT CASSQDARTLHSPLHF
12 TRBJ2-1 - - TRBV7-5 TGTGCCAGCAGCCTATCTTCCCCCCCGGTTTTCTTC CASSLSSPPVFF
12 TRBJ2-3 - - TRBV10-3 TGTGCCATCAGTGAAGGTCGGGACACGCAGTATTTT CAISEGRDTQYF
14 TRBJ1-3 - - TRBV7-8 TGTGCCAGCAGCTTAGGGCACTCTGGAAACACCATATATTTT CASSLGHSGNTIYF
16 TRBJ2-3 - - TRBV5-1 TGCGCCAGCAGCTTGGATGGGGGCCCAAGCACAGATACGCAGTATTTT CASSLDGGPSTDTQYF
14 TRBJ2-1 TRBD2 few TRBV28 TGTGCCAGCATCCGGGCGGGAGCTTCCAATGAGCAGTTCTTC CASIRAGASNEQFF
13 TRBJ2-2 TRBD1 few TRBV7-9 TGTGCCAGCGGACAGGGGAACACCGGGGAGCTGTTTTTT CASGQGNTGELFF
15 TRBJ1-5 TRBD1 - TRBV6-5 TGTGCCAGCAGTCGGGGACAGGGGAGAGGTCAGCCCCAGCATTTT CASSRGQGRGQPQHF
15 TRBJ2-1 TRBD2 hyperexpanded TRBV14 TGTGCCAGCAGCCAAGGGACTAGCGTTTACAATGAGCAGTTCTTC CASSQGTSVYNEQFF
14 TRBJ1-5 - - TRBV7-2 TGTGCCAGCAGCCCAAATCGGGGGTACGAACCCCAGCATTTT CASSPNRGYEPQHF
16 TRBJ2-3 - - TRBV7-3 TGTGCCAGCAGCTTAATGTGGGCGCAGGGCTCAGATACGCAGTATTTT CASSLMWAQGSDTQYF
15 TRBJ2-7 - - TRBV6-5 TGTGCCAGCAGTTACGGGCCGAGAGCATCCTACGAGCAGTACTTC CASSYGPRASYEQYF
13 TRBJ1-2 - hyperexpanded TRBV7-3 TGTGCCAGCAGCTTAACGGGGGCGGTGGGCTACACCTTC CASSLTGAVGYTF
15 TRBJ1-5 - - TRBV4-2 TGTGCCAGCAGCCAACATACAGGGACCAATCAGCCCCAGCATTTT CASSQHTGTNQPQHF
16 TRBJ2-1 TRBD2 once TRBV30 TGTGCCTATCACCCCTTTAGCGGGGGGGCCTACAATGAGCAGTTCTTC CAYHPFSGGAYNEQFF
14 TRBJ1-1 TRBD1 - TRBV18 TGTGCCAGCTCCCCCGCAGGGGGGAACACTGAAGCTTTCTTT CASSPAGGNTEAFF
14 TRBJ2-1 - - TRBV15 TGTGCCACCAGCACCTTTGGCTCCTACAATGAGCAGTTCTTC CATSTFGSYNEQFF
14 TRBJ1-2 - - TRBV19 TGTGCCAGTAGTATAGATGTGGGAGTTTACGGCTACACCTTC CASSIDVGVYGYTF
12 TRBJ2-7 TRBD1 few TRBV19 TGTGCCAGTAGTACAGACAGGGGCGAGCAGTACTTC CASSTDRGEQYF
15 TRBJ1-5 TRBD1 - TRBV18 TGTGCCAGCTCACCACAACAGGGGGCTGGACAGCCCCAGCATTTT CASSPQQGAGQPQHF
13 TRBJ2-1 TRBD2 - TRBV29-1 TGCAGCGTTGTGACGGGAGGCCACAATGAGCAGTTCTTC CSVVTGGHNEQFF
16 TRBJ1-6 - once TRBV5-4 TGTGCCAGCAGCCCGGGACACAGCTCCTATAATTCACCCCTCCACTTT CASSPGHSSYNSPLHF
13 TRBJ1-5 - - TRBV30 TGTGCCTGGAGTGTACGGGGTAATCAGCCCCAGCATTTT CAWSVRGNQPQHF
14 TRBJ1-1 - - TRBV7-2 TGTGCCAGCAGCTTTGCCCCGGGAGTCACTGAAGCTTTCTTT CASSFAPGVTEAFF
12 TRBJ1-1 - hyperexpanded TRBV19 TGTGCCAGTAGCCTACGGAACACTGAAGCTTTCTTT CASSLRNTEAFF
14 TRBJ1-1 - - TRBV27 TGTGCCAGCAGTTGGGCAGAAAAGGACACTGAAGCTTTCTTT CASSWAEKDTEAFF
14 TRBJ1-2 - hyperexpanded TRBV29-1 TGCAGCGTCTCCGGGACCTCGATGTACTATGGCTACACCTTC CSVSGTSMYYGYTF
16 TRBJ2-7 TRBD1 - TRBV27 TGTGCCAGCAGTAGATCCGGGACAGGGCTCTCCTACGAGCAGTACTTC CASSRSGTGLSYEQYF
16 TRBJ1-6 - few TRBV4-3 TGCGCCAGCAGCCAAGACTCAGAAGGGATCCATTCACCCCTCCACTTT CASSQDSEGIHSPLHF
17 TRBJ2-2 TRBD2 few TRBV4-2 TGTGCCAGCAGCCAATCCCGGACTAGCGGGGGGACCGTGGGGCTGTTTTTT CASSQSRTSGGTVGLFF
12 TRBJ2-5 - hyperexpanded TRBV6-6 TGTGCCAGCAGCTCGTACCAAGAGACCCAGTACTTC CASSSYQETQYF
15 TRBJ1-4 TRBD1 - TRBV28 TGTGCCAGCAGTCCCGGACAGGGACTTAATGAAAAACTGTTTTTT CASSPGQGLNEKLFF
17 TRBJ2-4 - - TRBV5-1 TGCGCCAGCAGCTTGGTTGGGCGGTCCCTAGCCAAAAACATTCAGTACTTC CASSLVGRSLAKNIQYF
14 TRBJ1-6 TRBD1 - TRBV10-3 TGTGCCATCAGTGACGGACAGGCAAATTCACCCCTCCACTTT CAISDGQANSPLHF
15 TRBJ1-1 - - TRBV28 TGTGCCAGCAGTTTGGGGTCCAGGGTACTCACTGAAGCTTTCTTT CASSLGSRVLTEAFF
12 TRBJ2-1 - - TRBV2 TGTGCCAGCAGTGGCCCGGGAAATGAGCAGTTCTTC CASSGPGNEQFF
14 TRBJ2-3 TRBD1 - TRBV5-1 TGCGCCAGCAGCCCAGGACAGGGGGCAGATACGCAGTATTTT CASSPGQGADTQYF
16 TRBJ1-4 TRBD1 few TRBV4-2 TGTGCCAGCAGCCAAGGGTCCCGGGACAGGGATGAAAAACTGTTTTTT CASSQGSRDRDEKLFF